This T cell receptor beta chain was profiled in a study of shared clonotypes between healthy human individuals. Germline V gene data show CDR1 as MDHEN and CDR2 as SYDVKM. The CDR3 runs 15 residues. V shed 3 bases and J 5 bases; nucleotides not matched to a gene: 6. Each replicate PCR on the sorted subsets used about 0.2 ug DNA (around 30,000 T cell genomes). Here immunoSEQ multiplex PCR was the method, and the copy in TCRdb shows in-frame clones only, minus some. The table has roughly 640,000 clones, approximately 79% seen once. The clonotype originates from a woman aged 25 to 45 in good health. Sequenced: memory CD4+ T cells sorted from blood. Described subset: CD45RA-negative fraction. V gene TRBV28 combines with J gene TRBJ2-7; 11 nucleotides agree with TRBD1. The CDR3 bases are TGTGCCAGCAGTTTGGTTGGACAGGGGGCGAACGAGCAGTACTTC. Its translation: CASSLVGQGANEQYF.